This entry features one T cell receptor beta chain sequence. TCRdb's table, derived via immunoSEQ multiplex PCR, lists solely in-frame clones and lacks some. The sample includes approximately 200,000 clones, 80% to 90% seen only once; the top ten take about 9.4%. Trimming removed 6 bases from V and 4 bases from J, with 21 bases in between. CDR1 MDHEN and CDR2 SYDVKM come from the germline V gene. CDR3 size: 16 residues. The source of the sample is a study of blood T cell repertoires in COVID-19. Overall study: COVID-19 samples collected from the United States, Italy and Spain covered acute and convalescent phases.

The source of this sequence is a man younger than 30 with acute COVID-19. V usage is TRBV28 and J usage is TRBJ1-1, with D perhaps matching TRBD1 (6 bases). Sequencing was done on a sample of PBMCs or T cells enriched from blood (not recorded which). This chain's CDR3 is CASSRTITGMGTEAFF. As DNA, the CDR3 is TGTGCCAGCAGCCGTACAATTACAGGGATGGGCACTGAAGCTTTCTTT. The variable domain in full, completed from reference TRBV28 and TRBJ1-1, reads DVKVTQSSRYLVKRTGEKVFLECVQDMDHENMFWYRQDPGLGLRLIYFSYDVKMKEKGDIPEGYSVSREKKERFSLILESASTNQTSMYLCASSRTITGMGTEAFFGQGTRLTVV.